This T cell receptor (beta chain) was documented in a study of OX40 agonist ivuxolimab in advanced cancers. The protocol was immunoSEQ multiplex PCR, while the TCRdb copy is restricted to in-frame clones and leaves out a portion. The sample has some 30,000 clones, approximately 84% seen once; the top ten hold approximately 25%. Autoimmune disease history or systemic immunosuppression barred patients. Trimming at V came to 10 bases and at J to 2 bases, leaving 10 bases not matched to a gene. Germline V gene sequence: CDR1 SNHLY, CDR2 FYNNEI. CDR3 length: 15 amino acids. The rearrangement uses TRBV2 and TRBJ2-2, with 7 nucleotides matching TRBD2. The TCR was taken from an adult with an advanced solid tumor such as melanoma, head and neck, liver or kidney cancer. The starting material was CD4+ or CD8+ T cells sorted from blood, obtained in a trial of the OX40 agonist ivuxolimab. In DNA form, the CDR3 reads TGTGCCACCACGAGCGGGGCAGCCAACACCGGGGAGCTGTTTTTT. Protein sequence: CATTSGAANTGELFF.